This TCR beta chain was captured by sequencing in a study of cytomegalovirus exposure and HLA in healthy donors. A remark on this clone: Its antigen is not known.

Broader study findings: Earlier analysis looked at TCR beta V segments, and most were productive about 87% or about 30% of the time. Relative to equally common others, HLA-associated TCR beta chains showed greater clonal expansion in a later analysis.

Germline V gives CDR1 MNHNS, CDR2 SASEGT. This CDR3 has 13 residues. Trimming took off 8 bases at V and 5 bases at J, with 15 bases between the two ends. Both 60 Vbeta primers and 13 Jbeta primers went into the PCR. Some clones are missing from TCRdb's copy, which holds only in-frame ones; the method was immunoSEQ multiplex PCR. The table includes approximately 150,000 clones, around 80% detected once. This TCR was recovered from an older woman in good health and CMV-seropositive. The rearrangement joins TRBV6-1 to TRBJ1-2; D is possibly TRBD1 (6 bases). The source material was PBMCs. In DNA, the CDR3 is TGTGCCAGCCAACGACAGGACCTATATGGCTACACCTTC. Protein sequence: CASQRQDLYGYTF.